One and the same sample provided the 23 T cell receptor beta chains below, sequenced in a study of vaccination effects on CD4 cells after COVID-19. TCRdb's copy holds only in-frame clones and misses some; the assay was immunoSEQ multiplex PCR. The sample includes 20,000 to 25,000 clones, around three quarters of them seen just once. Before sequencing, viral peptide pools were used by the ViraFEST assay to expand antigen-specific CD4+ T cells. Scientists isolated CD4+ T cells after an approximately 9-day culture period ended. Nucleocapsid antibodies were negative in the vaccine recipients, who had never had SARS-CoV-2 infection. These TCRs' antigens remain unknown. The sample here was CD4+ T cells from PBMCs cultured with HCoV-NL63 spike peptides, taken before COVID-19 vaccination. The receptors originated from a human donor who received a COVID-19 vaccine.

The table lists this clone with a count of one. The chain couples TRBV7-6 to TRBJ2-1; 10 nucleotides match TRBD2. J lost 5 bases, V lost 5 bases, and 9 bases had no gene match. The CDR3 extends over 16 amino acids. Germline V gives CDR1 SGHVS, CDR2 FNYEAQ. The CDR3 spells CASSEPSGRPHNEQFF. The CDR3 nucleotides read TGTGCCAGCAGCGAGCCTAGCGGGAGACCCCACAATGAGCAGTTCTTC.

V is TRBV6-1 and J is TRBJ2-3, with D uncertain. The CDR3 is 15 residues long. Germline loops: CDR1 MNHNS, CDR2 SASEGT. Trimming stripped 2 bases from V and 1 base from J, with 10 bases between. CDR3 loop: CASSERQVGTDTQYF. The DNA of the CDR3 is TGTGCCAGCAGTGAAAGGCAAGTGGGCACAGATACGCAGTATTTT.

The chain couples TRBV4-1 to TRBJ1-2; D is ambiguous. The germline V gene has CDR1 MGHRA and CDR2 YSYEKL. The CDR3 is 15 amino acids. V was trimmed by 0 bases and J by 4 bases, leaving 12 bases between them. CDR3 bases: TGCGCCAGCAGCCAAGACGAGGCAGAATTCTATGGCTACACCTTC. Translation gives CASSQDEAEFYGYTF.

The chain carries TRBV5-1 and TRBJ1-2; unclear D gene. CDR1 is SGHRS and CDR2 is YFSETQ in the germline V gene. The length of the CDR3 is 14 residues. V was trimmed by 1 base and J by 0 bases, leaving 7 bases between them. The CDR3 DNA sequence: TGCGCCAGCAGCTTGCATGTCTCTAACTATGGCTACACCTTC. Translating gives CASSLHVSNYGYTF.

The V call is TRBV2, the J call TRBJ2-2, with D uncertain. Trimming pared 5 bases from V and 6 bases from J, leaving 13 bases between. Germline-derived CDR1 and CDR2 are SNHLY and FYNNEI. This CDR3 has 14 residues. The CDR3, as DNA: TGTGCCAGCAGTTTAGGACCCAATTCCGGGGAGCTGTTTTTT. The encoded protein is CASSLGPNSGELFF.

The chain uses TRBV2 and TRBJ2-5; no clear D. With 5 bases removed from V and 5 bases from J, the gap between germline ends came to 9 bases. Per germline, CDR1 SNHLY and CDR2 FYNNEI. The CDR3 runs to 12 residues. This chain's CDR3 is CASSSDRETQYF. CDR3 coding DNA: TGTGCCAGCAGTTCAGATAGGGAGACCCAGTACTTC.

The V call is TRBV10-2, the J call TRBJ1-6; D unresolved. The V gene lost 2 bases and the J gene lost 7 bases, with 6 bases spanning the gap. Germline values: CDR1 WSHSY, CDR2 SAAADI. This CDR3 has 13 residues. CDR3 in DNA: TGCGCCAGCAGTGAGATAGGAAATTCACCCCTCCACTTT. It codes for CASSEIGNSPLHF.

The V and J genes are TRBV7-8 and TRBJ2-5; TRBD2 aligns across 12 bases. Trimming cost V 2 bases and J 5 bases; bases outside gene matches: 9. The germline CDR1 and CDR2 sequences are SGHVS and FQNEAQ. The CDR3 covers 17 residues. The CDR3 loop reads CASSLSGLAGGPETQYF. The CDR3 DNA sequence: TGTGCCAGCAGCTTATCCGGGCTAGCGGGAGGGCCGGAGACCCAGTACTTC.

This sequence joins TRBV11-3 and TRBJ2-7; the D is unclear. CDR3 length: 14 residues. The V gene's germline CDR1 is SGHNT and CDR2 YENEEA. Trimming stripped 3 bases from V and 0 bases from J, with 9 bases between. The chain's CDR3 is CASSLGQNSYEQYF. CDR3 nucleotides: TGTGCCAGCAGCTTGGGTCAGAACTCCTACGAGCAGTACTTC.

The V and J genes are TRBV5-1 and TRBJ1-2; TRBD1 is a possible D gene (5 bases). With 0 bases removed from V and 5 bases from J, the gap between germline ends came to 17 bases. Germline CDR1 reads SGHRS; CDR2 reads YFSETQ. The CDR3 sequence is 16 residues long. The CDR3 region is CASSLAGGEGRYGYTF. The DNA for the CDR3 is TGCGCCAGCAGCTTGGCCGGAGGGGAGGGGAGGTATGGCTACACCTTC.

The chain is built from TRBV28 and TRBJ2-7, with D uncertain. Trimming stripped 7 bases from V and 2 bases from J, with 6 bases between. This CDR3 has 11 amino acids. CDR1 and CDR2 (germline): MDHEN, SYDVKM. The DNA for the CDR3 is TGTGCCAGCACCGGACCCTACGAGCAGTACTTC. Translated: CASTGPYEQYF.

This rearrangement joins TRBV5-8 to TRBJ2-1; D ambiguous. The CDR3 totals 14 residues. V dropped 2 bases and J dropped 4 bases, with 10 bases sitting between them. Germline CDR1 SGHTS, CDR2 YDEGEE. This chain's CDR3 is CASSFGQEYNEQFF. The CDR3 coding sequence is TGTGCCAGCAGCTTCGGGCAGGAGTACAATGAGCAGTTCTTC.

The rearrangement uses TRBV18 and TRBJ2-3; D is perhaps TRBD2 (7 bases). The CDR3 has 16 residues. The V gene's germline CDR1 is KGHSH and CDR2 LQKENI. Trimming removed 3 bases at V and 4 bases at J, with 17 bases between. CDR3 sequence reads: CASSPVGGPAPDTQYF. CDR3 nucleotide sequence: TGTGCCAGCTCACCTGTCGGGGGGCCGGCCCCAGATACGCAGTATTTT.

This clone appeared once. The chain combines TRBV14 with TRBJ1-6; D remains unclear. The V gene's germline CDR1 is SGHDN and CDR2 FVKESK. Trimming cost V 0 bases and J 6 bases, with 9 bases left between them. The CDR3 is 15 residues long. The CDR3 nucleotides are TGTGCCAGCAGCCAAGATGGAGGGCTTAATTCACCCCTCCACTTT. This translates into CASSQDGGLNSPLHF.

V is TRBV10-1 and J is TRBJ2-3, with unresolved D. The CDR3 spans 12 residues. Trimming removed 6 bases from V and 3 bases from J, with 7 bases in between. Germline-derived CDR1 and CDR2 are WNHNN and SYGVQD (reference sequence). The CDR3 is CASRGITDTQYF. The CDR3 DNA sequence: TGCGCCAGCAGAGGGATTACAGATACGCAGTATTTT.

This chain connects TRBV30 to TRBJ2-2; tentatively, D is TRBD1 or TRBD2 (6 bases each). CDR1 and CDR2 from the germline V gene are GTSNPN and SVGIG (reference sequence). V lost 0 bases and J lost 6, with 14 bases in between. The CDR3 length is 15 residues. This CDR3 is CAWSVGGSVAGELFF. CDR3 coding DNA: TGTGCCTGGAGTGTAGGGGGGTCGGTGGCCGGGGAGCTGTTTTTT.

A single count supports this clone. The rearrangement links TRBV21-1 to TRBJ2-3; TRBD1, the table's D call, lacks a check against the DNA. TRBV21-1 is reported as a pseudogene. The CDR3 runs to 17 residues. CDR3 sequence reads: CASSKQSDRPFTDTQYF. The CDR3 nucleotides read TGTGCCAGCAGCAAACAATCGGACAGACCTTTCACAGATACGCAGTATTTT.

This chain joins TRBV21-1 and TRBJ1-6. TRBV21-1 is a known pseudogene. The length of the CDR3 is 16 residues. The CDR3 nucleotides read TGTGCCAGCAGCAAATCTTGCGGGTCCTATAATTCACCCCTCCACTTT. Translated, it gives CASSKSCGSYNSPLHF.

The chain uses TRBV7-9 and TRBJ1-2, with unresolved D. Trimming removed 5 bases from V and 1 base from J, with 14 bases in between. CDR1 and CDR2 from the germline V gene are SEHNR and FQNEAQ (reference sequence). This CDR3 has 15 residues. CDR3 nucleotide sequence: TGTGCCAGCAGCCCTGGCCATGCGAATAACTATGGCTACACCTTC. This sequence encodes CASSPGHANNYGYTF.

The rearrangement links TRBV7-9 to TRBJ1-2; D unresolved. Trimming pared 3 bases from V and 4 bases from J, leaving 9 bases between. Looked up from germline, CDR1 is SEHNR and CDR2 is FQNEAQ (reference sequence). This CDR3 contains 13 residues. CDR3: CASSFRAAYGYTF. The CDR3, as DNA: TGTGCCAGCAGCTTCCGGGCTGCCTATGGCTACACCTTC.

The gene calls are TRBV9 and TRBJ1-6; D is perhaps TRBD1 (5 bases). The CDR3 runs to 15 residues. The germline CDR1 and CDR2 sequences are SGDLS and YYNGEE. Trimming shortened V by 0 bases and J by 7 bases, and 11 bases separated the two germline ends. DNA of the CDR3: TGTGCCAGCAGCGTAGATCAGGGCCGGAATTCACCCCTCCACTTT. As protein: CASSVDQGRNSPLHF.

This clone was found once. The rearrangement uses TRBV4-1 and TRBJ1-1, with TRBD1 matching 7 bases. Germline CDR1 and CDR2: MGHRA and YSYEKL. V was clipped by 4 bases and J by 0 bases; unmatched bases: 11. The CDR3 runs to 17 residues. CDR3: CASSRRQGPFLNTEAFF. The CDR3 DNA reads as TGCGCCAGCAGCCGGCGACAGGGTCCCTTTCTGAACACTGAAGCTTTCTTT.

The table lists this clone with a count of one. This sequence joins TRBV13 and TRBJ2-3; the D gene could be TRBD1 or TRBD2 (7 bases each). CDR3 length: 16 residues. Germline lookup yields CDR1 PRHDT and CDR2 FYEKMQ (reference sequence). V was clipped by 5 bases and J by 1 base, with 16 bases between them. In nucleotides, the CDR3 is TGTGCCAGCAGCCCAGAGGGAGGGGGCGGCACAGATACGCAGTATTTT. It specifies CASSPEGGGGTDTQYF.